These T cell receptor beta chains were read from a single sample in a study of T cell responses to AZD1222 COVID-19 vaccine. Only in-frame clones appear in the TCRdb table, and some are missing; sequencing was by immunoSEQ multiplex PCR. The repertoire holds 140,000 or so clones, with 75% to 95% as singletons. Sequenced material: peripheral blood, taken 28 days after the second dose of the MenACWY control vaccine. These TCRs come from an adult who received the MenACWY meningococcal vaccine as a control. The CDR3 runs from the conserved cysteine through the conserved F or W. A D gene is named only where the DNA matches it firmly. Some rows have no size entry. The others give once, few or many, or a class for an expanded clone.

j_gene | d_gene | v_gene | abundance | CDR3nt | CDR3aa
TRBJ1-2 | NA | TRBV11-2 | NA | TGTGCCAGCAGCCCTACCGGGATTCCCTCGGCGGGCTACACCTTC | CASSPTGIPSAGYTF
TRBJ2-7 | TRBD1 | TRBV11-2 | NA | TGTGCCAGCAGCTTAGAGGCAGGGGGAAGCTACGAGCAGTACTTC | CASSLEAGGSYEQYF
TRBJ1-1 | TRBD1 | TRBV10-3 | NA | TGTGCCATCAGACGCGACAGGGTGGGTACTGAAGCTTTCTTT | CAIRRDRVGTEAFF
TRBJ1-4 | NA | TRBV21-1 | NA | TGTGCCAGCAGCCACACAGCAACTAATGAAAAACTGTTTTTT | CASSHTATNEKLFF
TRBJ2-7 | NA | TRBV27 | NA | TGTGCCAGCAGTTTCTTCCTTAAATCCGGGAGAAGCCCAACCCTTTACGAGCAGTACTTC | CASSFFLKSGRSPTLYEQYF
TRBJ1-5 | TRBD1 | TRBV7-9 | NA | TGTGCCAGCAGCTTAGGCGGGACAGGGATTAGCAATCAGCCCCAGCATTTT | CASSLGGTGISNQPQHF
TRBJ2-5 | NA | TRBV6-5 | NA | TGTGCCAGCAGTTACTCGAGGCACCTTCAAGAGACCCAGTACTTC | CASSYSRHLQETQYF
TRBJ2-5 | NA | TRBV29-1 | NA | TGCAGCGCACAAGACGTTGGAGAGACCCAGTACTTC | CSAQDVGETQYF
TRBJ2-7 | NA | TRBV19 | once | TGTGCCAGTAGTCCAGGCGTGGGGGGACCCTACGAGCAGTACTTC | CASSPGVGGPYEQYF
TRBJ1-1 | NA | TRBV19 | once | TGTGCCAGTAGTAACCCCGCAGGGACCGGAAGAGAAGCTTTCTTT | CASSNPAGTGREAFF
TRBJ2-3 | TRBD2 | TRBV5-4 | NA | TGTGCCAGCAGCTTGGGTGGGACTAGGGGGAGGCGGGGCACAGATACGCAGTATTTT | CASSLGGTRGRRGTDTQYF
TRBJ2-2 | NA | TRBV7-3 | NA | TGTGCCAGCAGCTTATATGGGGGCGAGACCGGGGAGCTGTTTTTT | CASSLYGGETGELFF
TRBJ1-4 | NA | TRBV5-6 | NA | TGTGCCAGCAGCCCTACCAACAGGGCAACTAATGAAAAACTGTTTTTT | CASSPTNRATNEKLFF
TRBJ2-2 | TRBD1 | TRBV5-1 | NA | TGCGCCAGCAGCTTGCAGGGGGCCGGCACCGGGGAGCTGTTTTTT | CASSLQGAGTGELFF
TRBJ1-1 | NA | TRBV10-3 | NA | TGTGCCATCAGTGAGTCTGTGGCCGAAGCTTTCTTT | CAISESVAEAFF
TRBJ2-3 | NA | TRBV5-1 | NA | TGCGCCAGCAGCTTAGCGGCAGATACGCAGTATTTT | CASSLAADTQYF
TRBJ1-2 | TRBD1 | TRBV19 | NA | TGTGCCAGTACCCCGGACAGGGGAAGTGGCTACACCTTC | CASTPDRGSGYTF
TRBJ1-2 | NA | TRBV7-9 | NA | TGTGCCAGCAGCTTAGAAAATGGCTACACCTTC | CASSLENGYTF
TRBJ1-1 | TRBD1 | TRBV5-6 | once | TGTGCCAGCAGCCCCACGGGACAGGGAGACACTGAAGCTTTCTTT | CASSPTGQGDTEAFF
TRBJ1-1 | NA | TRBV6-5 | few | TGTGCCAGCAGTTATGGGCCCACTGAAGCTTTCTTT | CASSYGPTEAFF
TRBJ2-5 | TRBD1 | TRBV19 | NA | TGTGCCAGTAGTCCGCAGGGGGCGGAGGAGACCCAGTACTTC | CASSPQGAEETQYF
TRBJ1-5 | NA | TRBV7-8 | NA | TGTGCCAGCAGCCCCGGGACGGCTAATCAGCCCCAGCATTTT | CASSPGTANQPQHF
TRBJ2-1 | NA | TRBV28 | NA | TGTGCCAGCAGCCAAAGCTCAGACTTTTACAATGAGCAGTTCTTC | CASSQSSDFYNEQFF
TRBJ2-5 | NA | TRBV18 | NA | TGTGCCAGCTCACCGGATGGGACCCAAGAGACCCAGTACTTC | CASSPDGTQETQYF
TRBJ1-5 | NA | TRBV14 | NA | TGTGCCAGCAGAGACTCCCGCAATCAGCCCCAGCATTTT | CASRDSRNQPQHF
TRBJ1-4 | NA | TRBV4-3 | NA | TGCGCCAGCAGCCAAGCGCGGGGGGCTAATGAAAAACTGTTTTTT | CASSQARGANEKLFF
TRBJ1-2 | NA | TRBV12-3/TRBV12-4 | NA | TGTGCCAGCAGTTTGGGACGCTATGGCTACACCTTC | CASSLGRYGYTF
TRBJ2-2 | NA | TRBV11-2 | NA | TGTGCCAGCAGGCTAACGAGGGCGGGAACAGTCGGGGAGCTGTTTTTT | CASRLTRAGTVGELFF
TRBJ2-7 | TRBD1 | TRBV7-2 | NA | TGTGCCAGCAGCTTGGAGGACGGGACAGGGTTCTACGAGCAGTACTTC | CASSLEDGTGFYEQYF
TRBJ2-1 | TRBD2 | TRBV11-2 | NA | TGTGCCAGCAGCTTAGTAGCTAGCGGGGTATCTGAGCAGTTCTTC | CASSLVASGVSEQFF
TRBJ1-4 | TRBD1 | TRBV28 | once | TGTGCCACCAGGGACAGCTTTAATGAAAAACTGTTTTTT | CATRDSFNEKLFF
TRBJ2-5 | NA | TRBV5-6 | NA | TGTGCCAGCAGCTTGTTAGGGACGGAGACCCAGTACTTC | CASSLLGTETQYF
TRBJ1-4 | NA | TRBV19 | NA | TGTGCCAGTAGTATTGGGTCGATGGAAAAACTGTTTTTT | CASSIGSMEKLFF
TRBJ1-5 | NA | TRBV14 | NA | TGTGCCAGCAGCCAAGTTGGCGGGGATCAGCCCCAGCATTTT | CASSQVGGDQPQHF
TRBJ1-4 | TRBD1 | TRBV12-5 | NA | TGTGCTAGTGGTTTACGGACAGGGGGTCATGAAAAACTGTTTTTT | CASGLRTGGHEKLFF
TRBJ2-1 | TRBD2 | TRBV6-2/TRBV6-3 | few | TGTGCCAGCAGCCGAAGACTAGCGGGAGGTAACAATGAGCAGTTCTTC | CASSRRLAGGNNEQFF
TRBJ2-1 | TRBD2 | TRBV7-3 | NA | TGTGCCAGCAGCTTAAGCGGGAGGCACAATGAGCAGTTCTTC | CASSLSGRHNEQFF
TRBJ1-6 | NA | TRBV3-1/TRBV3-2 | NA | TGTGCCAGCAGCCAAGTATCTGCGAATTCACCCCTCCACTTT | CASSQVSANSPLHF
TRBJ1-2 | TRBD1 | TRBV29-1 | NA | TGCAGCGTACCCACAGGGGCGACTAACTATGGCTACACCTTC | CSVPTGATNYGYTF
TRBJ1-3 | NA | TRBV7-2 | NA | TGTGCCAGCAGTCCAAGATTAAGCTCTGGAAACACCATATATTTT | CASSPRLSSGNTIYF
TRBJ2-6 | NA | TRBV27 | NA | TGTGCCAGCAGTTACAACTTCTTGGGGTTGGGGCAGAGCTCTGGGGCCAACGTCCTGACTTTC | CASSYNFLGLGQSSGANVLTF
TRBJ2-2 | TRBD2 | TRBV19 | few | TGTGCCAGCCGCGGGGTAGCGGGAGCGCGGACCGGGGAGCTGTTTTTT | CASRGVAGARTGELFF